These 26 T cell receptor beta chains were sequenced from one sample in a study of PD-1 blockade in classical Hodgkin lymphoma. Repertoires were generated with immunoSEQ multiplex PCR, while TCRdb's copy carries only in-frame clones and drops some. The sample records about 46,000 clones, 65% to 85% being singletons. Every patient experienced relapse after autologous stem cell transplantation, and brentuximab vedotin exposure varied. The sequences come from peripheral blood mononuclear cells (PBMCs), collected at baseline. These receptors were taken from a human donor with classical Hodgkin lymphoma.

CDR3 coding DNA: TGTGCCAGCAGCCCTCCAGGACAGGCGAACACCATATATTTT. Amino acids: CASSPPGQANTIYF. V is TRBV28 and J is TRBJ1-3, with 7 bases identical to TRBD1. V gave up 6 bases and J gave up 7 bases; unmatched junction bases: 9. The CDR3 has 14 amino acids. The germline CDR1 and CDR2 sequences are MDHEN and SYDVKM.

The CDR3 region has the DNA TGCGCCAGCAGTGAGCGCTACGGACTAGCGGTCAATGAGCAGTTCTTC. It codes for CASSERYGLAVNEQFF. The genes are TRBV10-1 and TRBJ2-1; 10 positions match TRBD2. The germline CDR1 and CDR2 sequences are WNHNN and SYGVQD (reference sequence). This CDR3 is built from 16 residues. Trimming cost V 2 bases and J 6 bases; bases outside gene matches: 7.

This chain joins TRBV6-1 and TRBJ2-1; D is ambiguous. Trimming shortened V by 2 bases and J by 1 base, and 9 bases separated the two germline ends. Germline CDR1 and CDR2: MNHNS and SASEGT. CDR3 length equals 15 residues. The CDR3 DNA sequence: TGTGCCAGCAGTGAATCCGTCGGGTCCTACAATGAGCAGTTCTTC. This translates into CASSESVGSYNEQFF.

Here the CDR3 DNA reads TGCGCCAGCAGCTTGGTTCAACAGAACAATGAGCAGTTCTTC. This encodes CASSLVQQNNEQFF. This sequence joins TRBV5-1 and TRBJ2-1; no clear D. Germline V gene data show CDR1 as SGHRS and CDR2 as YFSETQ. The CDR3 loop spans 14 amino acids. Trimming took 0 bases from V and 5 from J, leaving 9 bases between them.

About this clone: Other DNA sequences in this sample translate to the same CDR3. The CDR3 bases are TGTGCCAGCAGTTACCCAGGGTCCGAGCAGTACTTC. This translates into CASSYPGSEQYF. V gene TRBV6-5 combines with J gene TRBJ2-7; weak D call: TRBD1 (5 bases). Trimming took off 2 bases at V and 6 bases at J, with 8 bases between the two ends. The germline CDR1 and CDR2 sequences are MNHEY and SVGAGI. This CDR3 has 12 residues.

This chain links TRBV9 with TRBJ1-3, with TRBD2 as a possible D gene (7 bases). The DNA end lines up better with TRBJ2-2; the J call may be wrong. The CDR3 has 15 amino acids. Germline V gene data show CDR1 as SGDLS and CDR2 as YYNGEE. The DNA for the CDR3 is TGTGCCAGCAGCGTAGGCGGGGGCGGAACCGGGGAGCTGTTTTTT. This codes for CASSVGGGGTGELFF.

Only a few counts were recorded for this clone. The CDR3 is CASSAEGQGELPPGELFF. The DNA for the CDR3 is TGTGCCAGCAGCGCCGAGGGCCAGGGGGAACTCCCTCCCGGGGAGCTGTTTTTT. J is TRBJ2-2 and V is TRBV7-8, with 7 positions matching TRBD1. Looked up from germline, CDR1 is SGHVS and CDR2 is FQNEAQ. The CDR3 length is 18 residues. J lost 6 bases, V lost 5 bases, and 18 bases had no gene match.

The J gene is TRBJ2-3, the V gene TRBV9; no reliable D call. The ends were cut back, 0 bases at V and 3 bases at J, with 11 bases in the middle. Germline lookup yields CDR1 SGDLS and CDR2 YYNGEE. This CDR3 spans 15 amino acids. The CDR3 nucleotides are TGTGCCAGCAGCGTAGGGGGTTTGTGGACAGATACGCAGTATTTT. Its protein is CASSVGGLWTDTQYF.

The chain uses TRBV5-5 and TRBJ1-1; TRBD1 matches at 10 bases. This CDR3 has 15 amino acids. Trimming took 4 bases from V and 1 from J; bases not matched to a gene: 4. Germline lookup yields CDR1 SGHKS and CDR2 YYEKEE (reference sequence). CDR3 protein: CASSRGTGENTEAFF. CDR3 DNA sequence: TGTGCCAGCAGCCGAGGGACAGGGGAGAACACTGAAGCTTTCTTT.

This clone was found a few times. The chain joins TRBV5-1 to TRBJ2-2; D remains ambiguous. This CDR3 region has 13 residues. Germline CDR1 SGHRS, CDR2 YFSETQ. V shed 4 bases and J shed 4 bases, with 8 bases lying between them. This chain's CDR3 is CASSPSTTGELFF. The CDR3 bases are TGCGCCAGCAGCCCCTCCACCACCGGGGAGCTGTTTTTT. The full variable domain, rest sourced from reference TRBV5-1 and TRBJ2-2, is KAGVTQTPRYLIKTRGQQVTLSCSPISGHRSVSWYQQTPGQGLQFLFEYFSETQRNKGNFPGRFSGRQFSNSRSEMNVSTLELGDSALYLCASSPSTTGELFFGEGSRLTVL.

This chain links TRBV19 with TRBJ1-2, with a weak D call TRBD1 (5 bases). Germline assignment: CDR1 LNHDA and CDR2 SQIVND (reference sequence). The CDR3 length is 14 residues. Trimming shortened V by 4 bases and J by 4 bases, and 13 bases separated the two germline ends. The CDR3 reads CASSRTPGPYGYTF. For the CDR3, the DNA is TGTGCCAGTAGTAGGACACCGGGGCCCTATGGCTACACCTTC.

The chain employs TRBV5-6 and TRBJ2-5; either TRBD1 or TRBD2 may supply D (5 bases each). From germline, CDR1 is SGHDT and CDR2 YYEEEE. The V end was cut by 3 bases, the J end by 4 bases, with 25 bases between. This CDR3 region has 18 residues. The DNA of the CDR3 is TGTGCCAGCAGCTCACTCGTGACAGCCTGGGTTGGGGGAGAGACCCAGTACTTC. It codes for CASSSLVTAWVGGETQYF.

This clone was detected only a few times. The J gene is TRBJ1-2, the V gene TRBV30; D call uncertain. CDR3 size: 11 residues. V was pared by 2 bases and J by 5 bases, with 6 bases between. Germline V gene sequence: CDR1 GTSNPN, CDR2 SVGIG (reference sequence). CDR3: CAWSWRYGYTF. The CDR3 nucleotides are TGTGCCTGGAGTTGGAGGTATGGCTACACCTTC. Full variable domain (outside the CDR3, taken from reference TRBV30 and TRBJ1-2): SQTIHQWPATLVQPVGSPLSLECTVEGTSNPNLYWYRQAAGRGLQLLFYSVGIGQISSEVPQNLSASRPQDRQFILSSKKLLLSDSGFYLCAWSWRYGYTFGSGTRLTVV.

This clone was counted a few times. The gene calls are TRBV4-1 and TRBJ2-4; 7 bases match TRBD1. This CDR3 is built from 14 residues. The germline gives CDR1 MGHRA, CDR2 YSYEKL. The junction had 9 bases not matched to a gene; V was cut back by 5 bases and J by 8 bases. The CDR3 sequence is CASSSWDSEDIQYF. CDR3 coding DNA: TGCGCCAGCAGCTCATGGGACAGCGAGGACATTCAGTACTTC.

This clone was counted once. The rearrangement uses TRBV27 and TRBJ2-3; 7 bases line up with TRBD2. With V trimmed by 2 bases and J by 4 bases, 9 bases remained unmatched. The CDR3 is 16 residues long. The V gene's germline CDR1 is MNHEY and CDR2 SMNVEV (reference sequence). CDR3 sequence (DNA): TGTGCCAGCAGTTTAATGGCGGGAGCTAGGGCAGATACGCAGTATTTT. Translation: CASSLMAGARADTQYF.

The CDR3 reads CATSSRIGGGSYGYTF. The CDR3 DNA reads as TGTGCCACCAGCTCCCGAATTGGAGGGGGTAGCTATGGCTACACCTTC. The V call is TRBV15, the J call TRBJ1-2; a weak D match, TRBD1 (6 bases). The V end was cut by 5 bases, the J end by 4 bases, with 20 bases between. The CDR3 covers 16 residues. Germline CDR1 LNHNV, CDR2 YYDKDF (reference sequence). Full variable domain (rest looked up from reference TRBV15 and TRBJ1-2): DAMVIQNPRYQVTQFGKPVTLSCSQTLNHNVMYWYQQKSSQAPKLLFHYYDKDFNNEADTPDNFQSRRPNTSFCFLDIRSPGLGDTAMYLCATSSRIGGGSYGYTFGSGTRLTVV.

This clone was seen more than once but under ten times. This chain connects TRBV5-1 to TRBJ1-2; 9 nucleotides match TRBD1. Trimming at V came to 1 base and at J to 4 bases, leaving 2 bases not matched to a gene. The CDR3 is 14 amino acids. Germline V CDR1 and CDR2: SGHRS, YFSETQ. The CDR3 here is CASSLSGQGYGYTF. The DNA of the CDR3 is TGCGCCAGCAGCTTGTCGGGACAGGGCTATGGCTACACCTTC.

This clone occurred a few times. The chain carries TRBV7-3 and TRBJ2-3, with TRBD2 matching 10 bases. This CDR3 spans 15 amino acids. The germline gives CDR1 SGHTA, CDR2 FQGTGA. V shed 4 bases and J 5 bases; nucleotides not matched to a gene: 6. The CDR3 DNA follows: TGTGCCAGCAGCTCAACTTGGACTAGCGGAGATACGCAGTATTTT. This gives the protein CASSSTWTSGDTQYF.

This clone was found once. The gene calls are TRBV5-1 and TRBJ1-2; 11 bases are a match to TRBD1. V trimming: 4 bases; J trimming: 4 bases; junction bases outside the gene matches: 3. The length of the CDR3 is 14 residues. Germline-derived CDR1 and CDR2 are SGHRS and YFSETQ. The CDR3 nucleotides are TGCGCCAGCAGCCGAGGGACAGGGGGCTATGGCTACACCTTC. It yields the protein CASSRGTGGYGYTF.

The rearrangement uses TRBV19 and TRBJ2-2, with a possible D match to TRBD2 (6 bases). The germline V gene has CDR1 LNHDA and CDR2 SQIVND (reference sequence). This CDR3 contains 14 residues. Between the trimmed V and J ends, which lost 5 bases and 7 bases, there was a span of 14 bases. The DNA of the CDR3 is TGTGCCAGTAGTTCCTGGGACTCACGCGGGGAGCTGTTTTTT. Translating it yields CASSSWDSRGELFF.

The V and J genes are TRBV14 and TRBJ2-7; TRBD2 matches 10 bases. The germline V gene has CDR1 SGHDN and CDR2 FVKESK. The CDR3 sequence is 15 residues long. V lost 0 bases to trimming and J lost 3 bases; unmatched junction nucleotides: 2. CDR3 bases: TGTGCCAGCAGCCAAGAGTTAGCGGGAGGCTACGAGCAGTACTTC. It yields the protein CASSQELAGGYEQYF.

The CDR3 region has the DNA TGTGCCAGCAGGCCGGGGTCCTCGGGGGAGCAGTACTTC. This translates into CASRPGSSGEQYF. V and J are TRBV28 and TRBJ2-7, with TRBD2 as a possible D gene (5 bases). Germline V gene sequence: CDR1 MDHEN, CDR2 SYDVKM. The CDR3 covers 13 residues. Trimming took off 6 bases at V and 7 bases at J, with 16 bases between the two ends.

The chain combines TRBV19 with TRBJ2-3; 8 bases map to TRBD2. J gave up 2 bases and V 5 bases, and 3 bases lay outside the gene matches. Germline values: CDR1 LNHDA, CDR2 SQIVND (reference sequence). This CDR3 contains 14 residues. The DNA for the CDR3 is TGTGCCAGTAGTTTCGGACTAGCCACAGATACGCAGTATTTT. Translated: CASSFGLATDTQYF.

The V gene is TRBV6-5, the J gene TRBJ1-2; 9 bases align to TRBD1. This CDR3 contains 13 residues. Germline CDR1 is MNHEY and CDR2 is SVGAGI. J lost 7 bases, V lost 6 bases, and 6 bases had no gene match. The DNA of the CDR3 is TGTGCCAGCAGGGGGACAGGGTATGGTGGCTACACCTTC. It encodes CASRGTGYGGYTF.

V and J are TRBV18 and TRBJ2-5, with 7 bases fitting TRBD1. The DNA end favors TRBJ2-7, so the J call may be wrong. The CDR3 is 14 residues long. Germline V gene lookup returns CDR1 KGHSH and CDR2 LQKENI. The CDR3 nucleotides are TGTGCCAGCTCACCATCGCGACAGGGCTACGAGCAGTACTTC. Residues: CASSPSRQGYEQYF.

This clone was detected only a few times. This chain joins TRBV5-1 and TRBJ2-1; possible D gene TRBD2, 7 bases. Germline CDR1 and CDR2: SGHRS and YFSETQ. V was trimmed by 2 bases and J by 5 bases, leaving 8 bases between them. The CDR3 length is 13 residues. CDR3 amino acids: CASSLGGDNEQFF. The CDR3 region has the DNA TGCGCCAGCAGCTTAGGGGGGGACAATGAGCAGTTCTTC. The whole variable domain, remainder taken from reference TRBV5-1 and TRBJ2-1, is KAGVTQTPRYLIKTRGQQVTLSCSPISGHRSVSWYQQTPGQGLQFLFEYFSETQRNKGNFPGRFSGRQFSNSRSEMNVSTLELGDSALYLCASSLGGDNEQFFGPGTRLTVL.